Shown below are 5 T cell receptor beta chains from a single sample sequenced in a study of T cell changes during pregnancy in multiple sclerosis. Using immunoSEQ multiplex PCR, the repertoire was profiled, and TCRdb retains in-frame clones only, with some absent. The table records around 72,000 clones, about nine tenths of them present only once. Source: CD4+ T cells from peripheral blood mononuclear cells, taken before pregnancy. All receptors come from a female donor with multiple sclerosis, enrolled in a pregnancy study.

The rearrangement joins TRBV7-3 to TRBJ1-1, with a tentative D call TRBD1 (6 bases). Germline CDR1 SGHTA, CDR2 FQGTGA. The CDR3 contains 15 residues. V lost 1 base to trimming and J lost 2 bases, with 11 bases between them. The CDR3 reads CASSLIAGANTEAFF. For the CDR3, the DNA is TGTGCCAGCAGCTTAATTGCGGGGGCCAACACTGAAGCTTTCTTT.

The chain recombines TRBV28 with TRBJ1-1; D remains unclear. Germline V lookup: CDR1 MDHEN, CDR2 SYDVKM. The ends were cut back, 5 bases at V and 4 bases at J, with 8 bases in the middle. The CDR3 runs 12 residues. The CDR3 spells CASSPLGTEAFF. In DNA form, the CDR3 reads TGTGCCAGCAGTCCGCTAGGCACTGAAGCTTTCTTT. The whole variable domain, filled in from reference TRBV28 and TRBJ1-1, reads DVKVTQSSRYLVKRTGEKVFLECVQDMDHENMFWYRQDPGLGLRLIYFSYDVKMKEKGDIPEGYSVSREKKERFSLILESASTNQTSMYLCASSPLGTEAFFGQGTRLTVV.

The chain combines TRBV10-3 with TRBJ2-3; TRBD2 aligns across 8 bases. The CDR3 has 15 amino acids. The V gene end was trimmed by 4 bases and the J gene end by 2 bases; junction bases not matched to a gene: 5. The germline CDR1 and CDR2 sequences are ENHRY and SYGVKD. CDR3 DNA: TGTGCCATCAGTGGCTCTAGCGGGTCCACAGATACGCAGTATTTT. As protein: CAISGSSGSTDTQYF.

The CDR3 here is CASSLAVGGLEKLFF. The CDR3 DNA sequence: TGCGCCAGCAGCTTGGCCGTGGGGGGATTGGAAAAACTGTTTTTT. V gene TRBV5-1 combines with J gene TRBJ1-4, with D possibly TRBD1 on 5 matching bases. Looked up from germline, CDR1 is SGHRS and CDR2 is YFSETQ. V lost 0 bases to trimming and J lost 8 bases, with 14 bases between them. This CDR3 is built from 15 residues.

This chain connects TRBV7-8 to TRBJ1-2, with a tentative D call TRBD1 (6 bases). Germline V gives CDR1 SGHVS, CDR2 FQNEAQ. The CDR3 is 14 residues long. Trimming stripped 4 bases from V and 4 bases from J, with 13 bases between. The CDR3 loop reads CASSSGGGVYGYTF. DNA for the CDR3: TGTGCCAGCAGCTCCGGGGGGGGCGTCTATGGCTACACCTTC.